A few counts support the clone carrying this TCR beta chain. No antigen is known for it. The data derive from a study of human T cells and chemical hapten exposure. For the study at large: Epicutaneous patch tests delivered 0.01% DPC to the upper back, with evaluation at 6 days.

Findings of the study overall: Patch test scores rose with PT1 expanded TCR counts, a positive correlation. The number of TCRs over 1 in 1000 frequency stayed unchanged after DPC.

The time point here: patch test 3, about 24 weeks after DPC sensitization. Treatment of the sample: therapeutic diphenylcyclopropenone sensitization with weekly scalp DPC. Unique molecular identifiers were affixed to discrete cDNA molecules within the library. TCRdb reanalysed the RACE reads using MiXCR and keeps one entry per CDR3 protein. The sample consists of just over 95,000 distinct CDR3 sequences, 25% to 30% of them appearing once. The sequenced sample was whole blood, obtained in connection with sensitization to the hapten diphenylcyclopropenone (DPC). The TCR comes from a man aged 40-55 years with alopecia areata. Some clones in this sample may be carry-over from other donors' samples.

For the CDR3, the DNA is TGTGCTAGTGGTTTGTCTAGCGGGATTACAGATACGCAGTATTTT. Protein: CASGLSSGITDTQYF. This chain uses TRBV12-5 with TRBJ2-3; 9 nucleotides match TRBD2. V lost 2 bases and J lost 3; bases outside the gene matches: 3. The CDR3 is 15 residues long. The germline V gene encodes CDR1 LGHNT and CDR2 FRNRAP.